These 6 T cell receptor beta chains share one sample of origin, sequenced in a study of blood T cell repertoires in COVID-19. Sequencing used immunoSEQ multiplex PCR; TCRdb keeps in-frame clones, though not all of them. The sample has some 48,000 clones; 90% are singletons. Sequenced input: peripheral blood. Every receptor here comes from a man aged 65-85 years with acute or convalescent COVID-19.

The chain links TRBV18 to TRBJ2-7, with 7 bases aligning to TRBD1. Trimming cost V 1 base and J 5 bases; bases outside gene matches: 8. There are 15 residues in the CDR3. Germline V lookup: CDR1 KGHSH, CDR2 LQKENI. The CDR3 DNA is TGTGCCAGCTCACCACTTACAGGGGCGGATAACGAGCAGTACTTC. Its protein product is CASSPLTGADNEQYF.

The chain is built from TRBV7-9 and TRBJ2-2; D is perhaps TRBD1 (5 bases). This CDR3 contains 19 residues. The V gene lost 1 base and the J gene lost 0 bases, with 18 bases spanning the gap. Germline CDR1 is SEHNR and CDR2 is FQNEAQ (reference sequence). This CDR3 is CASSLEVGPIVANTGELFF. The CDR3 nucleotides read TGTGCCAGCAGCTTAGAAGTGGGGCCGATAGTCGCGAACACCGGGGAGCTGTTTTTT.

This clone was found once. The rearrangement links TRBV19 to TRBJ2-7; 10 bases agree with TRBD1. There are 14 residues in the CDR3. Germline V lookup: CDR1 LNHDA, CDR2 SQIVND (reference sequence). V dropped 3 bases and J dropped 3; count of bases not matched to a gene: 2. The CDR3 region is CASSIGQGVYEQYF. CDR3 sequence (DNA): TGTGCCAGTAGTATCGGACAGGGGGTCTACGAGCAGTACTTC.

The V gene is TRBV6-5, the J gene TRBJ1-5, with D possibly being TRBD1 (5 bases). The V and J ends lost 0 bases and 6 bases respectively, with 9 bases between them. There are 14 residues in the CDR3. Germline CDR1 reads MNHEY; CDR2 reads SVGAGI. The CDR3 DNA is TGTGCCAGCAGTTACTCGGGGAGGGGTCAGCCCCAGCATTTT. This sequence encodes CASSYSGRGQPQHF.

This rearrangement joins TRBV2 to TRBJ2-7; 10 bases line up with TRBD2. With V trimmed by 6 bases and J by 4 bases, 9 bases remained unmatched. Germline CDR1 SNHLY, CDR2 FYNNEI. The CDR3 contains 15 residues. The CDR3 is CASRMERGGRYEQYF. Here the CDR3 DNA reads TGTGCCAGCAGGATGGAGCGGGGGGGCCGGTACGAGCAGTACTTC.

V usage is TRBV12-3 or TRBV12-4 and J usage is TRBJ1-4; D unclear. The CDR3 has 11 residues. Trimming removed 3 bases from V and 7 bases from J, with 3 bases in between. The chain's CDR3 is CASSLAEKLFF. The CDR3 DNA is TGTGCCAGCAGTTTGGCTGAAAAACTGTTTTTT.